These T cell receptor beta chains were read from a single sample in a study of CD8 T cells in ankylosing spondylitis. TCRdb independently ran MiXCR on the 5' RACE reads; one entry per CDR3 protein. This table holds about 160,000 distinct CDR3 sequences, about 17% found once. The sequenced material came from blood, either unsorted or a sorted T cell fraction (not recorded which). The source of these receptors is a male donor with ankylosing spondylitis or in good health (not recorded which). Both conserved end residues are part of each CDR3. D genes are given only for firm matches. The size entry is marked missing in some rows and otherwise reads once, few, many or a size class.

>TRBV20-1|TRBD2|NA|TRBJ2-2
TGCAGTGCTAGAGCCGTCACTAGCGGGAGGGCGGACGGGGAGCTGTTTTTT
CSARAVTSGRADGELFF
>TRBV27|TRBD1|few|TRBJ2-2
TGTGCCAGCAGTGGATACCGGGACAGGGCCGAGAACACCGGGGAGCTGTTTTTT
CASSGYRDRAENTGELFF
>TRBV5-1|NA|many|TRBJ2-1
TGCGCCAGCAGCATGCCCTTTCCGGCGACCCTAACTAGCTCCTACAATGAGCAGTTCTTC
CASSMPFPATLTSSYNEQFF
>TRBV24-1|TRBD1|many|TRBJ1-6
TGTGCCACCAGTGATAACAGGGGGCGCGATTCACCCCTCCACTTT
CATSDNRGRDSPLHF
>TRBV2|NA|few|TRBJ2-7
TGTGCCAGCGGCGAGAGCTGGAGCTACGAGCAGTACTTC
CASGESWSYEQYF
>TRBV20-1|NA|many|TRBJ2-1
TGCAGTGCTAGGTCCTCCTTCTTGGATGAGCAGTTCTTC
CSARSSFLDEQFF
>TRBV20-1|TRBD2|few|TRBJ2-7
TGCGCGGGACTAGCGAGCTACGAGCAGTACTTC
CAGLASYEQYF
>TRBV29-1|TRBD2|many|TRBJ2-5
TGCAGCGTTGGGACTAGCGGGATGACTCAAGAGACCCAGTACTTC
CSVGTSGMTQETQYF
>TRBV2|NA|NA|TRBJ1-2
TGTGCCAGCAGTGAAGCTTTCTATGGCTACACCTTC
CASSEAFYGYTF
>TRBV14|TRBD1|NA|TRBJ2-5
TGTGCCAGCAGCCTGCCGGGACAGGTGGTAAACCAAGAGACCCAGTACTTC
CASSLPGQVVNQETQYF
>TRBV20-1|NA|many|TRBJ2-2
TGCAGTGCTAGACCCCAGGGGAACACCGGGGAGCTGTTTTTT
CSARPQGNTGELFF
>TRBV5-1|TRBD1|NA|TRBJ1-2
TGCGCCAGCAATAAGGGACAGACTAACTATGGCTACACCTTC
CASNKGQTNYGYTF
>TRBV10-3|NA|few|TRBJ2-1
TGTGCCATCCAGGGGAGGGAATCCTACAATGAGCAGTTCTTC
CAIQGRESYNEQFF
>TRBV28|TRBD1|few|TRBJ1-1
TGTGCCAGCGGACGACAGGGGATGAACACTGAAGCTTTCTTT
CASGRQGMNTEAFF
>TRBV12-3/TRBV12-4|TRBD2|few|TRBJ2-1
TGTGCCAGCAGTTTTCAGTCTAGCGGGACTGGTGAGCAGTTCTTC
CASSFQSSGTGEQFF
>TRBV20-1|NA|many|TRBJ2-7
TGCAGTGCTAGGCACAGACTAAAACTATCCCACGAGCAGTACTTC
CSARHRLKLSHEQYF
>TRBV29-1|NA|NA|TRBJ1-6
TGCAGCTGTAGGGGGGACAATAATTCACCCCTCCACTTT
CSCRGDNNSPLHF
>TRBV3-1|TRBD1|NA|TRBJ1-1
TGTGCCAGCAGCTTCCCAGGGGGCAAGGACACTGAAGCTTTCTTT
CASSFPGGKDTEAFF
>TRBV24-1|NA|many|TRBJ2-3
TGTGCCACCAGTGACCTGATTCTGGGAAGAGATACGCAGTATTTT
CATSDLILGRDTQYF
>TRBV5-6|NA|NA|TRBJ2-2
TGTGCCAGCAGCTGGAGGGGTACCGGGGAGCTGTTTTTT
CASSWRGTGELFF
>TRBV10-3|NA|once|TRBJ1-5
TGTGCCATCAGTGAGTCGGCGGGTCAGCCCCAGCATTTT
CAISESAGQPQHF
>TRBV29-1|TRBD1|many|TRBJ1-6
TGCAGCGTTGGGACAGGGTTGGGCAATTCACCCCTCCACTTT
CSVGTGLGNSPLHF
>TRBV7-2|NA|NA|TRBJ2-2
TGTGCCAGCAGCTTCGGCCAACCAGGCGGGGAGCTGTTTTTT
CASSFGQPGGELFF
>TRBV6-5|TRBD2|many|TRBJ2-2
TGTGCCAGCAGTTACAGTCTAGCGGTCGGGGAGCTGTTTTTT
CASSYSLAVGELFF
>TRBV24-1|NA|many|TRBJ2-5
TGTGCCACCAGTGACTCTGGGAGGGGGAAAGAGACCCAGTACTTC
CATSDSGRGKETQYF
>TRBV6-2/TRBV6-3|TRBD2|NA|TRBJ2-4
TGTGCCAGCAGTTCTAGCGGGAGAGTCCAAAACATTCAGTACTTC
CASSSSGRVQNIQYF
>TRBV5-1|TRBD1|many|TRBJ2-4
TGCGCCAGCAGCTTCCTTCAGGGGGCCAGAAACATTCAGTACTTC
CASSFLQGARNIQYF
>TRBV7-2|NA|NA|TRBJ2-3
TGTGCCAGCAGCTTAGCGCGCAGGGGGGCTGATACGCAGTATTTT
CASSLARRGADTQYF
>TRBV7-3|NA|many|TRBJ2-1
TGTGCCAGCAGCTTAAGCGGCTACAATGAGCAGTTCTTC
CASSLSGYNEQFF
>TRBV5-6|TRBD1|many|TRBJ2-4
TGTGCCAGCAGCTCCGGACAGGGTGTTGCCAAAAACATTCAGTACTTC
CASSSGQGVAKNIQYF
>TRBV28|TRBD1|many|TRBJ2-3
TGTGCCAGCAGTTTAGAGCACAGGGGGGAAGCAGATACGCAGTATTTT
CASSLEHRGEADTQYF
>TRBV5-1|NA|NA|TRBJ2-7
TGCGCCAGCAGCTTGGTCTGGACAGTGGACGAGCAGTACTTC
CASSLVWTVDEQYF
>TRBV20-1|NA|many|TRBJ1-1
TGCAGTGCTCCGTGGCAGATGAACACTGAAGCTTTCTTT
CSAPWQMNTEAFF
>TRBV24-1|NA|few|TRBJ2-3
TGTGCCACCAGTCGGGGGGCGGATAGCACAGATACGCAGTATTTT
CATSRGADSTDTQYF
>TRBV2|TRBD1|many|TRBJ1-2
TGTGCCAGCAGCTTGGACAGGGCGGGCTACACCTTC
CASSLDRAGYTF
>TRBV5-1|TRBD2|many|TRBJ2-7
TGCGCCAGCAGCTTGGCAGCGGGAGGGCCCCACGAGCAGTACTTC
CASSLAAGGPHEQYF
>TRBV5-1|TRBD1|few|TRBJ2-7
TGCGCCAGCAGGATTAGATGGACAGGGCAAGTGGAACACAACGAGCAGTACTTC
CASRIRWTGQVEHNEQYF
>TRBV20-1|TRBD1|many|TRBJ1-5
TGCAGTGCCATAGGGACAGGGGGCGCGGTTGGCAATCAGCCCCAGCATTTT
CSAIGTGGAVGNQPQHF
>TRBV12-3/TRBV12-4|NA|many|TRBJ2-3
TGTGCCAGCAGAGAGACGACGGGACCAGATACGCAGTATTTT
CASRETTGPDTQYF
>TRBV11-2|NA|many|TRBJ2-3
TGTGCCAGCAGCCCCCTTCAGCGGGGCACAGATACGCAGTATTTT
CASSPLQRGTDTQYF
>TRBV27|TRBD2|many|TRBJ2-1
TGTGCCAGCAGTCTCCTAGCGGGAGTTTTGTATGAGCAGTTCTTC
CASSLLAGVLYEQFF
>TRBV28|NA|NA|TRBJ1-1
TGTGCCAGCAGTCGGGCAGACCTCACTGAAGCTTTCTTT
CASSRADLTEAFF